A single sample is the source of the 27 T cell receptor beta chains below, sequenced in a study of shared clonotypes between healthy human individuals. The table came from immunoSEQ multiplex PCR; TCRdb's copy has only in-frame clones and leaves some out. The sample has about 2.1 million clones; around 93% are singletons. The naive CD8 subset, CD45RO-negative cells positively selected for CCR7, excluded terminally differentiated effector memory CD45RA+ cells. The sample taken for sequencing was naive CD8+ T cells from PBMCs. All receptors derive from a man aged 18 to 29 in good health. Some clones in this sample may be carry-over from other donors' samples.

The V call is TRBV9, the J call TRBJ2-6; no definite D call. The CDR3 runs to 13 residues. The V gene's germline CDR1 is SGDLS and CDR2 YYNGEE. The ends were cut back, 4 bases at V and 4 bases at J, with 6 bases in the middle. The CDR3 here is CASSTTGANVLTF. The CDR3 DNA sequence: TGTGCCAGCAGCACAACCGGGGCCAACGTCCTGACTTTC.

A word on this clone: This sample also contains other DNA sequences that code for the same CDR3. The V call is TRBV9, the J call TRBJ2-1, with TRBD2 matching over 10 bases. Germline-derived CDR1 and CDR2 are SGDLS and YYNGEE. The CDR3 is 16 residues long. V shed 3 bases and J 0 bases; nucleotides not matched to a gene: 3. CDR3 DNA: TGTGCCAGCAGCGGACCTAGCGGGAGCTCCTACAATGAGCAGTTCTTC. Protein sequence: CASSGPSGSSYNEQFF.

The chain's CDR3 is CASRSTLRGAVGYGYTF. The DNA for the CDR3 is TGCGCCAGCAGATCGACGCTCAGGGGAGCGGTTGGCTATGGCTACACCTTC. This chain uses TRBV5-1 with TRBJ1-2, with D possibly being TRBD1 (6 bases). V lost 5 bases, J lost 4 bases, and 24 bases lay in between. This CDR3 has 17 residues. The germline V gene has CDR1 SGHRS and CDR2 YFSETQ. Complete variable domain (other parts from reference TRBV5-1 and TRBJ1-2): KAGVTQTPRYLIKTRGQQVTLSCSPISGHRSVSWYQQTPGQGLQFLFEYFSETQRNKGNFPGRFSGRQFSNSRSEMNVSTLELGDSALYLCASRSTLRGAVGYGYTFGSGTRLTVV.

Points on this clone: An end of the junction differs from the germline gene, which may be a read error. V is TRBV6-5 and J is TRBJ2-7; no firm D call. The V gene's germline CDR1 is MNHEY and CDR2 SVGAGI. The CDR3 contains 12 residues. CDR3 residues: CASSYQNYEQCF. CDR3 bases: TGTGCCAGCAGTTACCAAAACTACGAGCAGTGCTTC.

The rearrangement joins TRBV11-2 to TRBJ2-1; the D gene is possibly TRBD1 (5 bases). CDR3 size: 14 residues. V gave up 1 base and J gave up 6 bases, with 10 bases separating them. Germline V gene data show CDR1 as SGHAT and CDR2 as FQNNGV. The CDR3 spells CASSLVSGFNEQFF. CDR3 nucleotides: TGTGCCAGCAGCTTAGTCTCAGGGTTCAATGAGCAGTTCTTC.

The gene calls are TRBV28 and TRBJ2-4; a weak D match, TRBD1 (6 bases). The CDR3 runs to 14 residues. The germline gives CDR1 MDHEN, CDR2 SYDVKM. The ends were cut back, 1 base at V and 7 bases at J, with 11 bases in the middle. The CDR3 protein is CASSLFGGRNIQYF. The CDR3 DNA sequence: TGTGCCAGCAGTTTATTTGGGGGCCGGAACATTCAGTACTTC. Variable domain in full (rest from reference TRBV28 and TRBJ2-4): DVKVTQSSRYLVKRTGEKVFLECVQDMDHENMFWYRQDPGLGLRLIYFSYDVKMKEKGDIPEGYSVSREKKERFSLILESASTNQTSMYLCASSLFGGRNIQYFGAGTRLSVL.

About this clone: Other DNA variants within this sample encode the same CDR3. The rearrangement links TRBV5-1 to TRBJ2-7, with D hard to call. CDR1 and CDR2 from the germline V gene are SGHRS and YFSETQ. CDR3 size: 11 residues. V lost 5 bases and J 1 base, leaving 4 bases between the germline ends. CDR3 DNA sequence: TGCGCCAGCAGTTTTTCCTACGAGCAGTACTTC. Translation gives CASSFSYEQYF.

The V call is TRBV6-6, the J call TRBJ2-5; 10 bases are shared with TRBD2. Germline CDR1 and CDR2: MNHNY and SVGAGI (reference sequence). The CDR3 spans 16 residues. The V and J ends lost 2 bases and 5 bases, in that order; junction bases with no gene match: 8. CDR3: CASSYTGLAVLETQYF. CDR3 DNA sequence: TGTGCCAGCAGTTACACAGGACTAGCGGTTTTGGAGACCCAGTACTTC.

V usage is TRBV6-1 and J usage is TRBJ2-7; 8 bases are shared with TRBD2. Germline lookup yields CDR1 MNHNS and CDR2 SASEGT. The CDR3 sequence is 15 residues long. The V gene end was trimmed by 6 bases and the J gene end by 2 bases; junction bases not matched to a gene: 9. In DNA form, the CDR3 reads TGTGCCAGCAGCCTGGAGACTAGCGTTCCCTACGAGCAGTACTTC. This gives the protein CASSLETSVPYEQYF.

This clone was seen once. This chain uses TRBV19 with TRBJ2-7; 7 bases are shared with TRBD2. Germline CDR1 is LNHDA and CDR2 is SQIVND (reference sequence). CDR3 length: 14 residues. V lost 4 bases, J lost 5 bases, and 8 bases stayed unmatched. The CDR3 spells CASSSGSYWDEQYF. CDR3 DNA sequence: TGTGCCAGTAGTAGCGGGAGTTATTGGGACGAGCAGTACTTC.

The rearrangement uses TRBV5-1 and TRBJ2-1; 7 bases map to TRBD2. CDR3 length: 15 residues. J was trimmed by 8 bases and V by 6 bases; bases with no gene match: 14. The V gene's germline CDR1 is SGHRS and CDR2 YFSETQ. The CDR3 sequence: CASMGRAPWGDEQFF. As DNA, the CDR3 is TGCGCCAGCATGGGGAGGGCCCCCTGGGGCGATGAGCAGTTCTTC.

The J gene is TRBJ1-1, the V gene TRBV27; perhaps TRBD1 as D (6 bases). V lost 9 bases and J 11 bases, leaving 16 bases between the germline ends. The germline CDR1 and CDR2 sequences are MNHEY and SMNVEV (reference sequence). The CDR3 sequence is 11 residues long. The DNA of the CDR3 is TGTGCCAGTTTCCTGGGGGCGCTGGCTTTCTTT. Its translation: CASFLGALAFF.

The chain combines TRBV18 with TRBJ1-5, with 8 bases lining up with TRBD1. The CDR3 totals 14 residues. Unmatched junction bases numbered 7, after V lost 5 bases and J lost 7 bases. Germline V gives CDR1 KGHSH, CDR2 LQKENI. The CDR3 DNA is TGTGCCAGCTCAGTGGACAGGGTAGGGCAGCCCCAGCATTTT. Translation gives CASSVDRVGQPQHF.

The CDR3, as DNA: TGTGCCAGCAGCTTAGCGGGGACAGGGGTCCCTGGCTACACCTTC. Protein sequence: CASSLAGTGVPGYTF. The chain combines TRBV7-8 with TRBJ1-2, with 10 bases fitting TRBD1. Per the germline V gene, CDR1 is SGHVS and CDR2 is FQNEAQ. Trimming at V came to 0 bases and at J to 7 bases, leaving 5 bases not matched to a gene. The CDR3 runs to 15 residues.

This clone was observed once. The chain couples TRBV28 to TRBJ2-7, with TRBD2 matching 10 bases. The CDR3 sequence is 20 residues long. CDR1 is MDHEN and CDR2 is SYDVKM in the germline V gene. The J segment lost 2 bases and the V segment lost 5 bases, leaving 21 bases of the junction unmatched. The CDR3 DNA sequence: TGTGCCAGCAGTCCCCCGAAGCGGGAGGGCTCAGCGTATTTGGCCTACGAGCAGTACTTC. Its translation is CASSPPKREGSAYLAYEQYF.

V gene TRBV7-9 combines with J gene TRBJ1-4, with 9 positions matching TRBD1. The J segment lost 4 bases and the V segment lost 5 bases, leaving 2 bases of the junction unmatched. The CDR3 runs to 14 residues. Germline lookup yields CDR1 SEHNR and CDR2 FQNEAQ (reference sequence). CDR3 loop: CASSGQGLNEKLFF. In nucleotides, the CDR3 is TGTGCCAGCAGCGGACAGGGGCTTAATGAAAAACTGTTTTTT.

The chain uses TRBV6-5 and TRBJ2-1; D remains ambiguous. Germline CDR1 is MNHEY and CDR2 is SVGAGI. The CDR3 is 13 amino acids. V gave up 7 bases and J gave up 0 bases, with 7 bases separating them. This CDR3 reads CASKLSSYNEQFF. In DNA form, the CDR3 reads TGTGCCAGCAAGTTGAGCTCCTACAATGAGCAGTTCTTC.

CDR3 amino acids: CASRAGLASSYEQYF. Written as DNA, the CDR3 is TGTGCCAGCAGGGCCGGACTGGCGAGCTCCTACGAGCAGTACTTC. The chain employs TRBV2 and TRBJ2-7, with D possibly TRBD2 on 5 matching bases. The CDR3 extends over 15 amino acids. V lost 6 bases and J lost 0, with 15 bases in between. CDR1 is SNHLY and CDR2 is FYNNEI in the germline V gene.

The genes are TRBV4-3 and TRBJ1-2; D call uncertain. The CDR3 spans 17 residues. V was shortened by 0 bases and J by 7 bases, with 21 bases between the two germline ends. Germline V lookup: CDR1 LGHNA, CDR2 YSLEER. This CDR3 reads CASSQENGRAAIFGYTF. CDR3 bases: TGCGCCAGCAGCCAAGAAAATGGCAGAGCCGCCATATTTGGCTACACCTTC.

The V call is TRBV7-3, the J call TRBJ2-3; maybe TRBD2 (6 bases). V was cut by 2 bases and J by 6 bases, with 18 bases left in between. The CDR3 contains 16 residues. Germline V gene data show CDR1 as SGHTA and CDR2 as FQGTGA. CDR3 loop: CASSLVSSEGLDTQYF. The CDR3 coding sequence is TGTGCCAGCAGCTTAGTTTCTAGCGAAGGACTCGATACGCAGTATTTT. Full variable domain (outside the CDR3, taken from reference TRBV7-3 and TRBJ2-3): GAGVSQTPSNKVTEKGKYVELRCDPISGHTALYWYRQSLGQGPEFLIYFQGTGAADDSGLPNDRFFAVRPEGSVSTLKIQRTERGDSAVYLCASSLVSSEGLDTQYFGPGTRLTVL.

The chain is built from TRBV19 and TRBJ1-4; D uncertain. V was pared by 8 bases and J by 4 bases, with 17 bases between. CDR3 length equals 15 residues. Germline CDR1 LNHDA, CDR2 SQIVND (reference sequence). The CDR3 DNA reads as TGTGCCAGTTCCCATGCCCAGATCGATAATGAAAAACTGTTTTTT. It is translated as CASSHAQIDNEKLFF.

This chain uses TRBV12-2 with TRBJ2-3; the table assigns TRBD1, which was not confirmed against the DNA. TRBV12-2 is marked as a pseudogene. The CDR3 covers 18 residues. CDR3 residues: CASRPGTVLATFDDTQYF. In DNA, the CDR3 is TGTGCAAGTCGCCCAGGGACAGTTCTAGCGACTTTCGATGATACGCAGTATTTT.

The chain links TRBV9 to TRBJ1-2, with D tentatively TRBD1 (6 bases). Germline CDR1 and CDR2: SGDLS and YYNGEE. The CDR3 runs to 15 residues. With 1 base removed from V and 5 bases from J, the gap between germline ends came to 15 bases. The CDR3 loop reads CASSVYLGTGYGYTF. Here the CDR3 DNA reads TGTGCCAGCAGCGTATATCTCGGTACAGGGTATGGCTACACCTTC.

The V and J genes are TRBV29-1 and TRBJ1-1, with a tentative D call TRBD1 (5 bases). The CDR3 loop spans 15 amino acids. Between the trimmed V and J ends, which lost 3 bases and 4 bases, there was a span of 18 bases. Per the germline V gene, CDR1 is SQVTM and CDR2 is ANQGSEA. The CDR3, as DNA: TGCAGCGTTGACCTCTTGCGGGAAGGGGCCACTGAAGCTTTCTTT. It specifies CSVDLLREGATEAFF.

The genes are TRBV7-9 and TRBJ2-1, with D hard to call. CDR3 length: 13 amino acids. Germline V lookup: CDR1 SEHNR, CDR2 FQNEAQ (reference sequence). V dropped 5 bases and J dropped 5 bases, with 10 bases sitting between them. The CDR3, as DNA: TGTGCCAGCAGCGACGGGCAAAACAATGAGCAGTTCTTC. This gives the protein CASSDGQNNEQFF.

J is TRBJ1-1 and V is TRBV27; 7 nucleotides agree with TRBD1. Germline-derived CDR1 and CDR2 are MNHEY and SMNVEV (reference sequence). V lost 5 bases to trimming and J lost 5 bases; unmatched junction nucleotides: 8. There are 14 residues in the CDR3. The CDR3 region has the DNA TGTGCCAGCAGTATCACAGGGGCTCGGACTGAAGCTTTCTTT. It codes for CASSITGARTEAFF.

The gene calls are TRBV13 and TRBJ1-2, with D possibly TRBD1 on 5 matching bases. This CDR3 is 16 amino acids long. CDR1 is PRHDT, CDR2 FYEKMQ, per germline (reference sequence). V was cut by 5 bases and J by 4 bases, with 20 bases left in between. CDR3 DNA: TGTGCCAGCAGCAGGGGCCGGGGCAGCCTATTCTATGGCTACACCTTC. Protein sequence: CASSRGRGSLFYGYTF.